This T cell receptor beta chain was sequenced during a study of OX40 agonist ivuxolimab in advanced cancers. As for this clone: The antigen is undetermined.

General study points: Expanded peripheral T cells had an undetermined antigen specificity. Certain nonresponders additionally had low normalized T-cell clonal expansion.

CDR1 MDHEN and CDR2 SYDVKM come from the germline V gene. CDR3 length equals 17 residues. Trimming removed 3 bases at V and 9 bases at J, with 24 bases between. Here immunoSEQ multiplex PCR was the method, and the copy in TCRdb shows in-frame clones only, minus some. Among some 40,000 clones listed, approximately 90% were seen once. This material consisted of CD4+ or CD8+ T cells sorted from blood, taken in a trial of the OX40 agonist ivuxolimab. This sequence was found in an adult with an advanced solid tumor such as melanoma, head and neck, liver or kidney cancer. The V and J genes are TRBV28 and TRBJ2-1, with D perhaps matching TRBD2 (6 bases). CDR3 in amino acids: CASSLWWDVAALGEQFF. The CDR3 coding sequence is TGTGCCAGCAGTTTGTGGTGGGATGTAGCGGCCTTAGGTGAGCAGTTCTTC.